This T cell receptor beta chain was profiled in a study of blood T cell repertoires in COVID-19. Turning to the study itself: Sites across the United States, Italy and Spain contributed samples from acute and convalescent COVID-19. In each case, the material was cDNA or gDNA derived from T cells, B-cell-depleted T cells, or PBMCs.

In the original analysis: Amplifying reference gene primers gave estimates of nucleated cell counts. Here immunoSEQ multiplex PCR was the method, and the copy in TCRdb shows in-frame clones only, minus some. D and trimming were read from the DNA, whereas the V and J calls and clone size are those reported in that table. The data contain about 200,000 clones, about 89% of them singletons. The CDR3 spans 14 residues. The ends lost 6 bases at V and 16 bases at J; junction bases unmatched: 12. Germline V gene sequence: CDR1 MNHEY, CDR2 SVGAGI. V gene TRBV6-5 combines with J gene TRBJ2-1; 13 bases map to TRBD2. This sequence originates from a man in his forties with acute or convalescent COVID-19. Sequencing was carried out using peripheral blood. CDR3 residues: CASSPLAGGQYLFF. The CDR3 DNA follows: TGTGCCAGCAGCCCACTAGCGGGGGGGCAATACCTCTTCTTC.